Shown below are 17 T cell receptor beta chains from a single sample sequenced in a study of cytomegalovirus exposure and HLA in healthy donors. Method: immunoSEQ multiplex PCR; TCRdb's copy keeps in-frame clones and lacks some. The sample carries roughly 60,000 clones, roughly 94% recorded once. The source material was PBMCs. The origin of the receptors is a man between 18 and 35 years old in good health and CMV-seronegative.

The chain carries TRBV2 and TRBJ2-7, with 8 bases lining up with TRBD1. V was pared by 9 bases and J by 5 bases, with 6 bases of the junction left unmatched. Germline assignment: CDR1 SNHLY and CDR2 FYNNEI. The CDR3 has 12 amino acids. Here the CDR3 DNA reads TGTGCCAGGTCGACAGGGGCGGACGAGCAGTACTTC. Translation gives CARSTGADEQYF.

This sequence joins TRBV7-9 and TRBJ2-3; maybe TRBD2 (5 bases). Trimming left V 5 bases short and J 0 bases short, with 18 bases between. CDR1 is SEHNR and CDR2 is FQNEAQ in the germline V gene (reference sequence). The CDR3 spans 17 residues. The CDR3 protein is CASSRDMDGRSTDTQYF. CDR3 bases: TGTGCCAGCAGCCGGGATATGGACGGCCGTAGCACAGATACGCAGTATTTT. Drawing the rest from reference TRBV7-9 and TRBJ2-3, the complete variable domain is DTGVSQNPRHKITKRGQNVTFRCDPISEHNRLYWYRQTLGQGPEFLTYFQNEAQLEKSRLLSDRFSAERPKGSFSTLEIQRTEQGDSAMYLCASSRDMDGRSTDTQYFGPGTRLTVL.

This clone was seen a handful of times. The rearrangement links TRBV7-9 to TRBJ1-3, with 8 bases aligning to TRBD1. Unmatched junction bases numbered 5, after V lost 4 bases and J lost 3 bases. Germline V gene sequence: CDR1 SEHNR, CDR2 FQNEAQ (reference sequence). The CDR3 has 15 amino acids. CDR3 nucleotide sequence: TGTGCCAGCAGCTCCGGACAGGGTAATGGAAACACCATATATTTT. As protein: CASSSGQGNGNTIYF.

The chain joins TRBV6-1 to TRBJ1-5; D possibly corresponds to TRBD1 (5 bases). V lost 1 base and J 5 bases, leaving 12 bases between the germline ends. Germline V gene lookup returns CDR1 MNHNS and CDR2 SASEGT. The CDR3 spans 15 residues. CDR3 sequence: CASSEVDSSYQPQHF. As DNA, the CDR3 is TGTGCCAGCAGTGAAGTTGACAGTAGTTATCAGCCCCAGCATTTT.

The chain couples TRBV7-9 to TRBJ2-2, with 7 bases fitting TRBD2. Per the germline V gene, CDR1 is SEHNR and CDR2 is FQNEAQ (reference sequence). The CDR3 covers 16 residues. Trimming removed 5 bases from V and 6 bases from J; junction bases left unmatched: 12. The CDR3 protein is CASSTIGLAEAGELFF. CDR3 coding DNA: TGTGCCAGCAGCACAATAGGGCTAGCGGAGGCCGGGGAGCTGTTTTTT.

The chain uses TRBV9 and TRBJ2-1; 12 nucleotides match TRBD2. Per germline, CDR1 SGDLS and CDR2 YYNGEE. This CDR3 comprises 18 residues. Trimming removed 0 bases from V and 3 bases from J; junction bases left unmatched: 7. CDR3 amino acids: CASSVGTGLAGIYNEQFF. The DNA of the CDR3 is TGTGCCAGCAGCGTAGGGACCGGACTAGCGGGGATCTACAATGAGCAGTTCTTC.

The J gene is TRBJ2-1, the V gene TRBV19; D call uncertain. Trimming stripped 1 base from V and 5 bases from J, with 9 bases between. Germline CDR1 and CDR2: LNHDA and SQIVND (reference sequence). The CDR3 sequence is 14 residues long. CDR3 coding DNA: TGTGCCAGTAGTATAGTGTCTCTTAACAATGAGCAGTTCTTC. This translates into CASSIVSLNNEQFF. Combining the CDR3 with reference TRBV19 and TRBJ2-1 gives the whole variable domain DGGITQSPKYLFRKEGQNVTLSCEQNLNHDAMYWYRQDPGQGLRLIYYSQIVNDFQKGDIAEGYSVSREKKESFPLTVTSAQKNPTAFYLCASSIVSLNNEQFFGPGTRLTVL.

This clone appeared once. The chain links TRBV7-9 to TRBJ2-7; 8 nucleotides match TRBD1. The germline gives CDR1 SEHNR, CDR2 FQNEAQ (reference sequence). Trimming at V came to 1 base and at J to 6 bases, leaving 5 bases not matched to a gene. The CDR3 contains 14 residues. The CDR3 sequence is CASSLVGQGGEQYF. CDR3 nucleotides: TGTGCCAGCAGCTTAGTAGGACAGGGCGGCGAGCAGTACTTC.

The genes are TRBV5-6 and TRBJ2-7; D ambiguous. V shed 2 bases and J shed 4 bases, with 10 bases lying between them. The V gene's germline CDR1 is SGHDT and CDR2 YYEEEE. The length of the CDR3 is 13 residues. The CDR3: CASSFGRIYEQYF. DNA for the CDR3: TGTGCCAGCAGCTTCGGCAGGATATACGAGCAGTACTTC.

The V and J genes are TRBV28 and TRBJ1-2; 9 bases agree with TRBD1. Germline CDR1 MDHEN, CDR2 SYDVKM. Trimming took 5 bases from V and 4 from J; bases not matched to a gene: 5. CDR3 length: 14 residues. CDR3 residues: CASSGLTGGYGYTF. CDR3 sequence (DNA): TGTGCCAGCAGTGGGCTGACAGGGGGCTATGGCTACACCTTC.

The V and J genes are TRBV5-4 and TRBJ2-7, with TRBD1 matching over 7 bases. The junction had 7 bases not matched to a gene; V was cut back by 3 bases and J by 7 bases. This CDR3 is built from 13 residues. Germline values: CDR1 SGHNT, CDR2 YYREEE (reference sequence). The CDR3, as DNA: TGTGCCAGCAGCTACGGACAGGAACAAGAGCAGTACTTC. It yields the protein CASSYGQEQEQYF.

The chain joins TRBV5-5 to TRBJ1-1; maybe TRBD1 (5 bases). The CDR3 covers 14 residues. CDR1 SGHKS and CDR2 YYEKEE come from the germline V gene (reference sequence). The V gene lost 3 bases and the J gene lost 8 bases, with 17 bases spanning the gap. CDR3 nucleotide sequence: TGTGCCAGCAGCTCGACAGAAGGGGTTATCGAAGCTTTCTTT. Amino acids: CASSSTEGVIEAFF.

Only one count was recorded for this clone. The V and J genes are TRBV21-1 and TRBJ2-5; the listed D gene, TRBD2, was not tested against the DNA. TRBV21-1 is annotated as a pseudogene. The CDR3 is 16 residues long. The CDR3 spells CASSKNTSPPEETQYF. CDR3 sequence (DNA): TGTGCCAGCAGCAAAAATACCTCCCCCCCGGAAGAGACCCAGTACTTC.

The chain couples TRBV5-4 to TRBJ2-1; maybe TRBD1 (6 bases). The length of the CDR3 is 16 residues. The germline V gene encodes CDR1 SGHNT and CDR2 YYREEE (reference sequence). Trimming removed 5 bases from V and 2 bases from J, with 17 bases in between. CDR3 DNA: TGTGCCAGCAGTTATGGCAGGGGAGCGCCCTACAATGAGCAGTTCTTC. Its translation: CASSYGRGAPYNEQFF. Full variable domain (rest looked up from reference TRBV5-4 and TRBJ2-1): ETGVTQSPTHLIKTRGQQVTLRCSSQSGHNTVSWYQQALGQGPQFIFQYYREEENGRGNFPPRFSGLQFPNYSSELNVNALELDDSALYLCASSYGRGAPYNEQFFGPGTRLTVL.

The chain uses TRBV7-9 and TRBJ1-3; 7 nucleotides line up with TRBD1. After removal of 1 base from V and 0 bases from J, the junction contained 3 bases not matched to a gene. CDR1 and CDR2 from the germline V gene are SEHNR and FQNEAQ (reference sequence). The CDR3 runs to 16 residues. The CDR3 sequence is CASSLGTGGSGNTIYF. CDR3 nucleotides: TGTGCCAGCAGCTTAGGGACAGGTGGCTCTGGAAACACCATATATTTT.

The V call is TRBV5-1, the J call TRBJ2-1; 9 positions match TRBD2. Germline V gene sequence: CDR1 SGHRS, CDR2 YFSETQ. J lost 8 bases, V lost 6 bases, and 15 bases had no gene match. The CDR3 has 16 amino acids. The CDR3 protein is CASTDTLAGVGDEQFF. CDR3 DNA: TGCGCCAGCACCGATACTTTAGCGGGAGTAGGCGATGAGCAGTTCTTC. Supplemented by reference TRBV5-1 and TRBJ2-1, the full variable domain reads KAGVTQTPRYLIKTRGQQVTLSCSPISGHRSVSWYQQTPGQGLQFLFEYFSETQRNKGNFPGRFSGRQFSNSRSEMNVSTLELGDSALYLCASTDTLAGVGDEQFFGPGTRLTVL.

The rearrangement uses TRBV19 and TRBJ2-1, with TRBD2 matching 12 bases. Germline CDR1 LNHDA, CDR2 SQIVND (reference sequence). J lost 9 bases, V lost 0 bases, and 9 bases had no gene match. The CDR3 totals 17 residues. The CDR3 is CASSIDRLAGDRGEQFF. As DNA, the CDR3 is TGTGCCAGTAGTATAGATAGACTAGCGGGGGATAGGGGTGAGCAGTTCTTC.